This is a list of T cell receptor beta chains from one sample in a study of blood T cell repertoires in COVID-19. Profiling relied on immunoSEQ multiplex PCR, and the TCRdb table lists in-frame clones only, not all of them. The data hold roughly 320,000 clones, with approximately 86% observed a single time. Sample: peripheral blood. These receptors all come from a man between 65 and 85 years old with acute or convalescent COVID-19. Each CDR3 is given with its conserved first and last residue. The D gene is left open where the match is weak. Expanded clones get a size class; other rows say once, few or many, or leave the size out.

V gene: TRBV19
clone size: -
J gene: TRBJ1-6
D gene: TRBD1
CDR3 DNA: TGTGCCAGTAGTCACAGGGGATATTCACCCCTCCACTTT
CDR3 protein: CASSHRGYSPLHF

V gene: TRBV6-2/TRBV6-3
clone size: once
J gene: TRBJ1-5
D gene: -
CDR3 DNA: TGTGCCAGCAGTACGCCCCGGGGAGTGGCCAATCAGCCCCAGCATTTT
CDR3 protein: CASSTPRGVANQPQHF

V gene: TRBV6-6
clone size: -
J gene: TRBJ2-7
D gene: -
CDR3 DNA: TGTGCCACTTCGCGGGAAATATCGTACGAGCAGTACTTC
CDR3 protein: CATSREISYEQYF

V gene: TRBV24-1
clone size: -
J gene: TRBJ2-3
D gene: TRBD2
CDR3 DNA: TGTGCCACCAGTGGCTCGGGAGGCCTCACAGATACGCAGTATTTT
CDR3 protein: CATSGSGGLTDTQYF

V gene: TRBV5-1
clone size: -
J gene: TRBJ1-4
D gene: -
CDR3 DNA: TGCGCCAGCAGCCGAGGGACTGCCGCAACTAATGAAAAACTGTTTTTT
CDR3 protein: CASSRGTAATNEKLFF

V gene: TRBV5-1
clone size: -
J gene: TRBJ2-5
D gene: TRBD1
CDR3 DNA: TGCGCCAGCAGCTTGAGCACCCCGGGACAGGGGGCAGAGACCCAGTACTTC
CDR3 protein: CASSLSTPGQGAETQYF

V gene: TRBV9
clone size: -
J gene: TRBJ2-2
D gene: -
CDR3 DNA: TGTGCCAGCAGCGTAGCAAGGCAGGGGGGCACCGGGGAGCTGTTTTTT
CDR3 protein: CASSVARQGGTGELFF

V gene: TRBV6-2/TRBV6-3
clone size: -
J gene: TRBJ2-1
D gene: TRBD2
CDR3 DNA: TGTGCCAGCAGTTTCGGTGTGACCGGGACTAGCGGTAACAATGAGCAGTTCTTC
CDR3 protein: CASSFGVTGTSGNNEQFF

V gene: TRBV5-4
clone size: -
J gene: TRBJ1-1
D gene: TRBD1
CDR3 DNA: TGTGCCAGCAGCCGGCAGACAGGGTCGGGGAACACTGAAGCTTTCTTT
CDR3 protein: CASSRQTGSGNTEAFF

V gene: TRBV7-2
clone size: -
J gene: TRBJ1-2
D gene: TRBD1
CDR3 DNA: TGTGCCAGCAGCGACAGGGGGCGAAGCTATGGCTACACCTTC
CDR3 protein: CASSDRGRSYGYTF

V gene: TRBV20-1
clone size: -
J gene: TRBJ2-3
D gene: -
CDR3 DNA: TGCAGTGCTAGTGCTCTCCCTTCCACAGATACGCAGTATTTT
CDR3 protein: CSASALPSTDTQYF

V gene: TRBV2
clone size: -
J gene: TRBJ2-5
D gene: -
CDR3 DNA: TGTGCCAGCAGCGTTCTCCCCGAGACCCAGTACTTC
CDR3 protein: CASSVLPETQYF

V gene: TRBV7-2
clone size: -
J gene: TRBJ1-2
D gene: TRBD1
CDR3 DNA: TGTGCCAGCAGCTTAGGACAGGGGATCGGATATGGCTACACCTTC
CDR3 protein: CASSLGQGIGYGYTF

V gene: TRBV6-5
clone size: -
J gene: TRBJ1-1
D gene: TRBD1
CDR3 DNA: TGTGCCAGCAGTTATCTTCCACATTCAGGGGGCACTGAAGCTTTCTTT
CDR3 protein: CASSYLPHSGGTEAFF

V gene: TRBV10-3
clone size: -
J gene: TRBJ2-1
D gene: -
CDR3 DNA: TGTGCCATCAGTGAGGCGGACTCGACCCCCCATGAGCAGTTCTTC
CDR3 protein: CAISEADSTPHEQFF

V gene: TRBV7-2
clone size: -
J gene: TRBJ2-3
D gene: -
CDR3 DNA: TGTGCCAGCAGCTTAGTAGCGCGTCGCACAGATACGCAGTATTTT
CDR3 protein: CASSLVARRTDTQYF

V gene: TRBV29-1
clone size: -
J gene: TRBJ2-7
D gene: TRBD2
CDR3 DNA: TGCAGCGTCCGTAGCGGGGGGGCTGGCGAGCAGTACTTC
CDR3 protein: CSVRSGGAGEQYF

V gene: TRBV7-9
clone size: -
J gene: TRBJ1-1
D gene: -
CDR3 DNA: TGTGCCAGCAGCTTAGACAGGGCTGAAGCTTTCTTT
CDR3 protein: CASSLDRAEAFF

V gene: TRBV15
clone size: -
J gene: TRBJ1-3
D gene: -
CDR3 DNA: TGTGCCACCAGCCCTTTCTCAGGGATAGGAAACACCATATATTTT
CDR3 protein: CATSPFSGIGNTIYF

V gene: TRBV5-5
clone size: few
J gene: TRBJ2-7
D gene: -
CDR3 DNA: TGTGCCAGCAGCTCTGGACAGTCCGAGCAGTACTTC
CDR3 protein: CASSSGQSEQYF

V gene: TRBV6-6
clone size: -
J gene: TRBJ1-4
D gene: TRBD1
CDR3 DNA: TGTGCCAGCAACAGGGGCGATGAAAAACTGTTTTTT
CDR3 protein: CASNRGDEKLFF

V gene: TRBV27
clone size: -
J gene: TRBJ1-2
D gene: -
CDR3 DNA: TGTGCAGTCAGGGGAGACTATGGCTACACCTTC
CDR3 protein: CAVRGDYGYTF

V gene: TRBV19
clone size: -
J gene: TRBJ2-5
D gene: -
CDR3 DNA: TGTGCCAGTGGAGCGGGTCGGCCCCAGTACTTC
CDR3 protein: CASGAGRPQYF

V gene: TRBV6-5
clone size: -
J gene: TRBJ1-5
D gene: -
CDR3 DNA: TGTGCCAGCAGTTACAGCCGGAATCAGCCCCAGCATTTT
CDR3 protein: CASSYSRNQPQHF

V gene: TRBV27
clone size: -
J gene: TRBJ1-5
D gene: TRBD1
CDR3 DNA: TGTGCCAGCAGTTTTTGGCAAGGGGGCGTTGGCAATCAGCCCCAGCATTTT
CDR3 protein: CASSFWQGGVGNQPQHF

V gene: TRBV7-9
clone size: -
J gene: TRBJ2-7
D gene: TRBD1
CDR3 DNA: TGTGCCAGCAGCTTAACCGGGACAGGGCCATCTTACGAGCAGTACTTC
CDR3 protein: CASSLTGTGPSYEQYF

V gene: TRBV5-6
clone size: -
J gene: TRBJ1-6
D gene: TRBD1
CDR3 DNA: TGTGCCAGCAGTTTCGACAGGGCTACACCCCTCCACTTT
CDR3 protein: CASSFDRATPLHF

V gene: TRBV19
clone size: -
J gene: TRBJ2-5
D gene: -
CDR3 DNA: TGTGCCAGTAGTATAACGGCGGACCAAGAGACCCAGTACTTC
CDR3 protein: CASSITADQETQYF

V gene: TRBV5-4
clone size: -
J gene: TRBJ1-1
D gene: -
CDR3 DNA: TGTGCCAGCAGCGACCGCGGAGGGGACACTGAAGCTTTCTTT
CDR3 protein: CASSDRGGDTEAFF

V gene: TRBV28
clone size: -
J gene: TRBJ1-5
D gene: TRBD1
CDR3 DNA: TGTGCCAGCAGTTTATTAGGGACAGGGGATCAGCCCCAGCATTTT
CDR3 protein: CASSLLGTGDQPQHF

V gene: TRBV5-1
clone size: -
J gene: TRBJ1-1
D gene: TRBD1
CDR3 DNA: TGCGCCAGCAGCTGGGGGACAGGGGGCTTGGTCACTGAAGCTTTCTTT
CDR3 protein: CASSWGTGGLVTEAFF

V gene: TRBV7-2
clone size: -
J gene: TRBJ2-1
D gene: TRBD1
CDR3 DNA: TGTGCCAGCAGCTTCCCCACAGGGGGCTATTACAATGAGCAGTTCTTC
CDR3 protein: CASSFPTGGYYNEQFF

V gene: TRBV3-1/TRBV3-2
clone size: -
J gene: TRBJ1-2
D gene: -
CDR3 DNA: TGTGCCAGCAGCCAAGGACCCCAGGCTGGCTACACCTTC
CDR3 protein: CASSQGPQAGYTF

V gene: TRBV7-2
clone size: -
J gene: TRBJ2-7
D gene: TRBD2
CDR3 DNA: TGTGCCAGCAGCTTAGTTACGGGAGGGACCTACGAGCAGTACTTC
CDR3 protein: CASSLVTGGTYEQYF

V gene: TRBV6-5
clone size: -
J gene: TRBJ2-7
D gene: -
CDR3 DNA: TGTGCCAGCAGTTCCCCTCTTATCTACGAGCAGTACTTC
CDR3 protein: CASSSPLIYEQYF

V gene: TRBV7-8
clone size: -
J gene: TRBJ2-7
D gene: -
CDR3 DNA: TGTGCCAGCAGCCGGGCGGGCGAGCAGTACTTC
CDR3 protein: CASSRAGEQYF